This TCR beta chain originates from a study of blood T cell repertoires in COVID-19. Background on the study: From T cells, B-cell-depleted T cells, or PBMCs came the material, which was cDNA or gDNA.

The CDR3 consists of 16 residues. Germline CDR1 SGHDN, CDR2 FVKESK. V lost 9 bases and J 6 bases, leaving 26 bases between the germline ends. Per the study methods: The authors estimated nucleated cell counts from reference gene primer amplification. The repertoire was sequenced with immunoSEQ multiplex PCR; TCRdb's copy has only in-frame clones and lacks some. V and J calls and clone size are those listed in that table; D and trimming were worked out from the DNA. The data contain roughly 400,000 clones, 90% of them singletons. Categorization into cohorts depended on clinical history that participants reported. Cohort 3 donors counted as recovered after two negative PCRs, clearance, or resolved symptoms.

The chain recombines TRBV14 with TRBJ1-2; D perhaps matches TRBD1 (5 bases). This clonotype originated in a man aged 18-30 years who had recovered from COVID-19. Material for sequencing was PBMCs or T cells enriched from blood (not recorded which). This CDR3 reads CARWAGGGGEGDGYTF. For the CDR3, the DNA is TGTGCCAGATGGGCCGGGGGTGGTGGGGAAGGCGATGGCTACACCTTC.